These T cell receptor beta chains were read from a single sample in a study of cytomegalovirus exposure and HLA in healthy donors. The table came from immunoSEQ multiplex PCR; TCRdb's copy has only in-frame clones and leaves some out. The table lists roughly 77,000 clones. The sample comprised PBMCs. These receptors all stem from a female donor in good health and CMV-seropositive. CDR3s include the opening cysteine and the closing phenylalanine or tryptophan. The D gene is left open where the match is weak.

D: TRBD1; V: TRBV2; J: TRBJ2-3; DNA: TGTGCCTCAAGCAGGGACCGGGGACAGACAGATACGCAGTATTTT; CDR3: CASSRDRGQTDTQYF
D: NA; V: TRBV4-1; J: TRBJ1-1; DNA: TGCGCCAGCAGCCAAGTGGCCTTACAGGCTGAAGCTTTCTTT; CDR3: CASSQVALQAEAFF
D: TRBD2; V: TRBV18; J: TRBJ2-3; DNA: TGTGCCAGCTCACCACCCCTAGCGGGTACAGATACGCAGTATTTT; CDR3: CASSPPLAGTDTQYF
D: NA; V: TRBV6-6; J: TRBJ1-1; DNA: TGTGCCACCTATCAGAACACTGAAGCTTTCTTT; CDR3: CATYQNTEAFF
D: TRBD1; V: TRBV7-9; J: TRBJ2-1; DNA: TGTGCCAGCAGCCCGCCGCGAGGGGGCTTAAAAAATGAGCAGTTCTTC; CDR3: CASSPPRGGLKNEQFF
D: NA; V: TRBV6-6; J: TRBJ1-5; DNA: TGTGCCAGCAGCCCAGGGGTATCGGTAAGCAATCAGCCCCAGCATTTT; CDR3: CASSPGVSVSNQPQHF
D: TRBD1; V: TRBV19; J: TRBJ2-4; DNA: TGTGCCAGTAGTATCGGACAGGGGTTGGGCAAAAACATTCAGTACTTC; CDR3: CASSIGQGLGKNIQYF
D: NA; V: TRBV7-2; J: TRBJ1-5; DNA: TGTGCCAGCCGACTTACAGGGAACAATCAGCCCCAGCATTTT; CDR3: CASRLTGNNQPQHF
D: TRBD2; V: TRBV27; J: TRBJ2-1; DNA: TGTGCCAGCAGTTTATCCCCCTATAGCGGGACCTTCCTGGATGAGCAGTTCTTC; CDR3: CASSLSPYSGTFLDEQFF
D: NA; V: TRBV30; J: TRBJ2-7; DNA: TGTGCCTGGATCTCCTTGGGGGCCTTCTACGAGCAGTACTTC; CDR3: CAWISLGAFYEQYF
D: TRBD2; V: TRBV6-6; J: TRBJ2-7; DNA: TGTGCCACAGGTCTCCGCGGGGGAGCCTACGAGCAGTACTTC; CDR3: CATGLRGGAYEQYF
D: NA; V: TRBV9; J: TRBJ2-1; DNA: TGTGCCAGCAGCGTGGGAGTGGGGGGGCCGAGGGATGAGCAGTTCTTC; CDR3: CASSVGVGGPRDEQFF